This is a list of T cell receptor beta chains from one sample in a study of CD8 T cells in ankylosing spondylitis. TCRdb ran MiXCR on the 5' RACE reads and lists one entry per CDR3 protein. This sample carries hundreds of thousands of distinct CDR3 sequences, roughly 10% of them seen once, and the ten largest clones take about 0.5%. The source material was blood, either unsorted or a sorted T cell fraction (not recorded which). The origin of the receptors is a male donor with ankylosing spondylitis. The CDR3 runs from the conserved cysteine through the conserved F or W. The D gene is left open where the match is weak. Size is stated for part of the rows, as once, few or many counts, or as a class when the clone is expanded.

CASSLFRAGTEAFF | TGTGCCAGCAGCTTATTCCGGGCAGGCACTGAAGCTTTCTTT | - | TRBV7-9 | few | TRBJ1-1
CSVLVGQGSEKLFF | TGCAGCGTCCTAGTAGGGCAGGGATCTGAAAAACTGTTTTTT | - | TRBV29-1 | - | TRBJ1-4
CASSSTGTANLNEQFF | TGTGCCAGCAGCTCCACCGGGACAGCCAACCTCAATGAGCAGTTCTTC | TRBD1 | TRBV11-3 | few | TRBJ2-1
CASSLYGTGSIGELFF | TGTGCCAGCAGCTTATACGGGACAGGGTCGATCGGGGAGCTGTTTTTT | TRBD1 | TRBV7-2 | few | TRBJ2-2
CASSLLQRELFF | TGTGCCAGCAGCTTGCTGCAAAGGGAGCTGTTTTTT | - | TRBV7-9 | few | TRBJ2-2
CASSEGQGYYGYTF | TGTGCCAGCAGCGAAGGACAGGGTTACTATGGCTACACCTTC | TRBD1 | TRBV7-8 | - | TRBJ1-2
CSVGGQGTEAFF | TGCAGCGTGGGAGGTCAGGGTACTGAAGCTTTCTTT | - | TRBV29-1 | - | TRBJ1-1
CAISELPIGEQYF | TGTGCCATCAGTGAGTTACCGATTGGCGAGCAGTACTTC | - | TRBV10-3 | - | TRBJ2-7
CASSVDRGSGELFF | TGTGCCAGCAGCGTTGACAGGGGGTCCGGGGAGCTGTTTTTT | TRBD1 | TRBV7-2 | few | TRBJ2-2
CASSLASGRVNEQFF | TGCGCCAGCAGCTTGGCTAGCGGGAGAGTTAATGAGCAGTTCTTC | TRBD2 | TRBV5-1 | few | TRBJ2-1
CASSQDRLHQETQYF | TGTGCCAGCAGCCAAGATCGACTACACCAAGAGACCCAGTACTTC | - | TRBV4-2 | few | TRBJ2-5
CASTSGSSYEQYF | TGCGCCAGCACATCAGGATCGTCCTACGAGCAGTACTTC | - | TRBV5-1 | many | TRBJ2-7
CASSQGQGGYTF | TGTGCCAGCAGTCAGGGACAGGGTGGCTACACCTTC | TRBD1 | TRBV27 | many | TRBJ1-2
CSAGGTQYF | TGCAGCGCAGGGGGCACGCAGTATTTT | TRBD1 | TRBV20-1 | many | TRBJ2-3
CDSSSGQGGTEAFF | TGCGACAGCAGTTCGGGACAGGGAGGAACTGAAGCTTTCTTT | TRBD1 | TRBV5-1 | - | TRBJ1-1
CASSYPGTHARAFF | TGTGCCAGCAGTTACCCCGGGACACACGCTCGGGCTTTCTTT | - | TRBV6-5 | many | TRBJ1-1
CARSSPGGSYGASGNTIYF | TGTGCCAGAAGCTCTCCTGGGGGCAGCTATGGAGCCTCTGGAAACACCATATATTTT | - | TRBV5-3 | - | TRBJ1-3
CASSLELGGLDEQFF | TGCGCCAGCAGCTTGGAACTTGGGGGGCTGGATGAGCAGTTCTTC | - | TRBV5-1 | - | TRBJ2-1
CASSPWGRSSYNEQFF | TGTGCCAGCAGTCCCTGGGGTCGTAGCTCCTACAATGAGCAGTTCTTC | - | TRBV6-2/TRBV6-3 | many | TRBJ2-1
CASRPTSRETQYF | TGTGCCAGCAGACCGACTAGCAGGGAGACCCAGTACTTC | TRBD2 | TRBV6-2/TRBV6-3 | - | TRBJ2-5
CASSLVGAAENGYTF | TGTGCCAGCAGCTTGGTAGGGGCGGCTGAGAATGGCTACACCTTC | - | TRBV5-8 | - | TRBJ1-2
CASSQARQGGDEQYF | TGCGCCAGCAGCCAAGCTAGACAGGGAGGGGACGAGCAGTACTTC | - | TRBV4-3 | - | TRBJ2-7
CSAYVSSGKSPDTQYF | TGCAGTGCTTATGTCTCTAGCGGGAAGTCACCAGATACGCAGTATTTT | TRBD2 | TRBV20-1 | - | TRBJ2-3
CSVEEAGPMSYEQYF | TGCAGCGTTGAAGAGGCGGGTCCGATGTCCTACGAGCAGTACTTC | - | TRBV29-1 | few | TRBJ2-7
CASSPVGQPNYGYTF | TGTGCCAGCTCACCGGTGGGACAGCCTAACTATGGCTACACCTTC | TRBD1 | TRBV18 | few | TRBJ1-2
CASSPQLDTLGDTQYF | TGTGCCAGCTCACCACAGCTGGACACCCTAGGAGATACGCAGTATTTT | - | TRBV18 | once | TRBJ2-3
CASSRDQPQHF | TGTGCCAGCAGCAGAGATCAGCCCCAGCATTTT | - | TRBV28 | many | TRBJ1-5
CASSFYREGPYEQYF | TGTGCCAGCAGTTTTTACAGGGAAGGTCCCTACGAGCAGTACTTC | - | TRBV6-5 | - | TRBJ2-7
CASRGANYEQYF | TGTGCCAGTCGCGGGGCGAACTACGAGCAGTACTTC | - | TRBV6-6 | few | TRBJ2-7
CASSIRQGKDEQFF | TGTGCCAGCAGTATACGCCAGGGAAAGGATGAGCAGTTCTTC | - | TRBV27 | - | TRBJ2-1
CATSGQVGGTEAFF | TGTGCCACCAGCGGTCAGGTGGGGGGCACTGAAGCTTTCTTT | - | TRBV15 | few | TRBJ1-1
CASSYVATNEKLFF | TGTGCCAGCAGTTACGTTGCAACTAATGAAAAACTGTTTTTT | - | TRBV7-9 | few | TRBJ1-4
CASSPEWSAQETQYF | TGTGCCAGCAGCCCCGAGTGGTCTGCCCAAGAGACCCAGTACTTC | - | TRBV4-2 | few | TRBJ2-5
CASSRGYPNTGELFF | TGTGCCAGCAGCCGGGGGTATCCCAACACCGGGGAGCTGTTTTTT | - | TRBV7-9 | many | TRBJ2-2
CASSPPSLPETQYF | TGTGCCAGCTCACCACCATCACTACCGGAGACCCAGTACTTC | - | TRBV18 | few | TRBJ2-5
CASSLLSHEQYF | TGTGCCAGCAGCTTATTGAGCCACGAGCAGTACTTC | - | TRBV7-9 | many | TRBJ2-7
CASSPPGLAGITDTQYF | TGTGCCAGCAGCCCGCCGGGACTAGCGGGAATTACAGATACGCAGTATTTT | TRBD2 | TRBV7-9 | few | TRBJ2-3
CASRTGASTDTRYF | TGTGCCAGCAGGACAGGGGCTAGCACAGATACGCGGTATTTT | TRBD1 | TRBV27 | - | TRBJ2-3
CASRGLAWSTDTQYF | TGTGCCAGCAGGGGACTAGCGTGGAGCACAGATACGCAGTATTTT | TRBD2 | TRBV7-2 | - | TRBJ2-3
CASSSSAGGPWEQYF | TGTGCCAGCAGTTCCTCCGCGGGAGGGCCGTGGGAGCAGTACTTC | TRBD2 | TRBV6-2/TRBV6-3 | - | TRBJ2-7
CASSSSGASVTEAFF | TGTGCCAGCAGTTCGTCTGGGGCGTCGGTCACTGAAGCTTTCTTT | - | TRBV27 | - | TRBJ1-1
CASSLISLAGNEQFF | TGTGCCAGCAGCTTAATCAGTCTAGCGGGCAATGAGCAGTTCTTC | TRBD2 | TRBV11-2 | few | TRBJ2-1
CASSSPGQVRAYEQYF | TGTGCCAGCAGCTCTCCCGGACAGGTCAGGGCCTACGAGCAGTACTTC | TRBD1 | TRBV7-8 | - | TRBJ2-7
CSVGQVANTGELFF | TGCAGCGTTGGACAGGTCGCGAACACCGGGGAGCTGTTTTTT | - | TRBV29-1 | few | TRBJ2-2
CASSLSREQYF | TGTGCCAGCAGTTTATCCAGGGAGCAGTACTTC | - | TRBV12-3/TRBV12-4 | - | TRBJ2-7
CASRLAGGRHNEQFF | TGTGCCAGCAGGTTAGCGGGAGGGCGACACAATGAGCAGTTCTTC | TRBD2 | TRBV6-5 | - | TRBJ2-1
CASIRTGGHYGYTF | TGTGCCAGCATCAGGACAGGGGGCCACTATGGCTACACCTTC | TRBD1 | TRBV7-9 | - | TRBJ1-2